The rows below give T cell receptor beta chains drawn from one sample of a study of siplizumab effects on memory and regulatory T cells. Clones were read by immunoSEQ multiplex PCR, and TCRdb kept only the in-frame ones, dropping some. There are about 69,000 clones in the sample; approximately 88% occur only once, and 1.7% lies in the top ten. The sample was Tregs sorted from blood. The receptors were sampled from a human donor in good health. The CDR3 runs from the conserved cysteine through the conserved F or W. D genes are given only for firm matches. Some rows mark clone size as missing; the rest say once, few, many or name a class of expanded clone.

CDR3 protein: CASRSGQGAKGGYTF; CDR3 DNA: TGTGCCAGCCGGTCGGGACAGGGGGCAAAAGGAGGCTACACCTTC; V gene: TRBV27; D gene: TRBD1; J gene: TRBJ1-2; clone size: once
CDR3 protein: CASSLGSGLGNEKLFF; CDR3 DNA: TGTGCCAGCAGCTTAGGTTCTGGGTTGGGTAATGAAAAACTGTTTTTT; V gene: TRBV7-6; D gene: .; J gene: TRBJ1-4; clone size: .
CDR3 protein: CASSFRQGSAQHF; CDR3 DNA: TGTGCCAGCAGTTTCCGACAGGGATCAGCCCAGCATTTT; V gene: TRBV6-5; D gene: TRBD1; J gene: TRBJ1-5; clone size: .
CDR3 protein: CASSRGLYNEQFF; CDR3 DNA: TGTGCCAGCAGTCGCGGTCTTTACAATGAGCAGTTCTTC; V gene: TRBV7-2; D gene: .; J gene: TRBJ2-1; clone size: .
CDR3 protein: CASSFEVPDTQYF; CDR3 DNA: TGTGCCAGTAGTTTCGAGGTTCCAGATACGCAGTATTTT; V gene: TRBV19; D gene: .; J gene: TRBJ2-3; clone size: .
CDR3 protein: CASSPNEYGYTF; CDR3 DNA: TGTGCCAGCAGCCCCAACGAGTATGGCTACACCTTC; V gene: TRBV6-6; D gene: .; J gene: TRBJ1-2; clone size: .
CDR3 protein: CAGGQRLSGNTIYF; CDR3 DNA: TGTGCCGGCGGACAAAGACTCTCTGGAAACACCATATATTTT; V gene: TRBV6-1; D gene: .; J gene: TRBJ1-3; clone size: .
CDR3 protein: CASRRVSGTTTYEQYF; CDR3 DNA: TGTGCCAGCAGGAGGGTATCGGGGACAACAACCTACGAGCAGTACTTC; V gene: TRBV28; D gene: .; J gene: TRBJ2-7; clone size: once
CDR3 protein: CASSFSGAANEKLFF; CDR3 DNA: TGTGCCAGCAGTTTTTCCGGGGCGGCTAATGAAAAACTGTTTTTT; V gene: TRBV28; D gene: .; J gene: TRBJ1-4; clone size: .
CDR3 protein: CASSLSGGVTEAFF; CDR3 DNA: TGCGCCAGCAGTCTGTCAGGGGGCGTGACTGAAGCTTTCTTT; V gene: TRBV5-1; D gene: TRBD1; J gene: TRBJ1-1; clone size: .
CDR3 protein: CASSEGPRGEQYF; CDR3 DNA: TGCGCCAGCAGTGAAGGCCCGAGGGGCGAGCAGTACTTC; V gene: TRBV10-2; D gene: .; J gene: TRBJ2-7; clone size: .
CDR3 protein: CASSQAWGEQYF; CDR3 DNA: TGTGCCAGCAGCCAGGCCTGGGGAGAGCAGTACTTC; V gene: TRBV7-8; D gene: .; J gene: TRBJ2-7; clone size: .
CDR3 protein: CAISGSSSYNEQFF; CDR3 DNA: TGTGCCATCAGTGGATCTAGCTCCTACAATGAGCAGTTCTTC; V gene: TRBV10-3; D gene: .; J gene: TRBJ2-1; clone size: .
CDR3 protein: CASSLERLGTEAFF; CDR3 DNA: TGTGCCAGCAGCTTGGAGCGCTTAGGCACTGAAGCTTTCTTT; V gene: TRBV5-4; D gene: .; J gene: TRBJ1-1; clone size: .
CDR3 protein: CASSQDRRNTEAFF; CDR3 DNA: TGTGCCAGCAGCCAAGATAGGCGGAACACTGAAGCTTTCTTT; V gene: TRBV4-2; D gene: .; J gene: TRBJ1-1; clone size: .
CDR3 protein: CASSKRDLRRYPFF; CDR3 DNA: TGTGCCAGCAGCAAAAGGGACCTTCGAAGATATCCGTTCTTC; V gene: TRBV21-1; D gene: .; J gene: TRBJ2-1; clone size: .
CDR3 protein: CASSVQGGNEQFF; CDR3 DNA: TGTGCCAGCAGTGTGCAGGGGGGCAATGAGCAGTTCTTC; V gene: TRBV6-1; D gene: .; J gene: TRBJ2-1; clone size: .
CDR3 protein: CASSVRRREKLFF; CDR3 DNA: TGTGCCAGCAGTGTTCGACGCCGTGAAAAACTGTTTTTT; V gene: TRBV6-1; D gene: .; J gene: TRBJ1-4; clone size: once
CDR3 protein: CSVEERLAGGDTQYF; CDR3 DNA: TGCAGCGTTGAAGAGCGGCTAGCGGGAGGAGATACGCAGTATTTT; V gene: TRBV29-1; D gene: TRBD2; J gene: TRBJ2-3; clone size: .
CDR3 protein: CASSLAATGVKVTQYF; CDR3 DNA: TGTGCCAGCAGCTTAGCGGCGACAGGGGTTAAAGTAACGCAGTATTTT; V gene: TRBV7-8; D gene: TRBD1; J gene: TRBJ2-3; clone size: .
CDR3 protein: CASSPSGTSGGANTGELFF; CDR3 DNA: TGTGCCAGCAGCCCCAGTGGGACTAGCGGGGGGGCGAACACCGGGGAGCTGTTTTTT; V gene: TRBV7-3; D gene: TRBD2; J gene: TRBJ2-2; clone size: .
CDR3 protein: CASSLDGGRDTQYF; CDR3 DNA: TGTGCCAGCAGCTTAGATGGCGGCCGTGATACGCAGTATTTT; V gene: TRBV7-2; D gene: .; J gene: TRBJ2-3; clone size: .
CDR3 protein: CASSLQGARNIQYF; CDR3 DNA: TGTGCCAGCAGTTTACAGGGGGCGCGTAACATTCAGTACTTC; V gene: TRBV6-6; D gene: TRBD1; J gene: TRBJ2-4; clone size: .
CDR3 protein: CSVRAGNTIYF; CDR3 DNA: TGCAGCGTTAGGGCGGGAAACACCATATATTTT; V gene: TRBV29-1; D gene: .; J gene: TRBJ1-3; clone size: .
CDR3 protein: CASSQDPRGNYGYTF; CDR3 DNA: TGTGCCAGCAGCCAAGACCCAAGGGGGAACTATGGCTACACCTTC; V gene: TRBV14; D gene: .; J gene: TRBJ1-2; clone size: .
CDR3 protein: CASSERAGGNQPQHF; CDR3 DNA: TGTGCCAGCAGTGAGCGGGCAGGGGGCAATCAGCCCCAGCATTTT; V gene: TRBV6-1; D gene: .; J gene: TRBJ1-5; clone size: .
CDR3 protein: CASRDVGAPEAFF; CDR3 DNA: TGTGCCAGCAGGGACGTGGGGGCCCCTGAAGCTTTCTTT; V gene: TRBV6-1; D gene: .; J gene: TRBJ1-1; clone size: .
CDR3 protein: CSVLIIGSPSPYEQYF; CDR3 DNA: TGCAGCGTGTTGATAATAGGGAGTCCAAGTCCTTACGAGCAGTACTTC; V gene: TRBV29-1; D gene: .; J gene: TRBJ2-7; clone size: once
CDR3 protein: CASGFSRIKYNEQFF; CDR3 DNA: TGTGCTAGTGGTTTCTCGCGGATTAAATACAATGAGCAGTTCTTC; V gene: TRBV12-5; D gene: .; J gene: TRBJ2-1; clone size: once
CDR3 protein: CASSPGQSLSYNEQFF; CDR3 DNA: TGTGCCAGCAGCCCAGGACAGTCCCTCTCCTACAATGAGCAGTTCTTC; V gene: TRBV5-4; D gene: .; J gene: TRBJ2-1; clone size: .
CDR3 protein: CAWNTANTEAFF; CDR3 DNA: TGTGCCTGGAACACGGCGAACACTGAAGCTTTCTTT; V gene: TRBV30; D gene: .; J gene: TRBJ1-1; clone size: few
CDR3 protein: CASSGTGGKNEKLFF; CDR3 DNA: TGTGCCAGTAGTGGTACAGGGGGTAAAAATGAAAAACTGTTTTTT; V gene: TRBV19; D gene: TRBD1; J gene: TRBJ1-4; clone size: .